These 21 T cell receptor beta chains were sequenced from one sample in a study of T-cell reconstitution after alpha-beta-depleted transplantation in children. For TCRbeta, the library was prepared with unique molecular identifiers. TCRdb processed the PCR reads anew with MiXCR; each CDR3 protein has one entry. The sample yields hundreds of thousands of distinct CDR3 sequences, 20% to 30% seen once. The input for sequencing was PBMCs, mostly from graft donor cells, taken 360 days after TCRalphabeta/CD19-depleted stem cell transplant. Every receptor here comes from a female patient between 2 and 15 years old who had a stem cell transplant for congenital amegakaryocytic thrombocytopenia, so the T cells may come from the graft donor.

This chain links TRBV5-1 with TRBJ1-2; D ambiguous. CDR3 length: 17 residues. Germline V gene lookup returns CDR1 SGHRS and CDR2 YFSETQ. Trimming took 4 bases from V and 7 from J, leaving 26 bases between them. The CDR3 DNA follows: TGCGCCAGCAGCCCGCGGGGAACTAGCACGTTAATTTTTGGCTACACCTTC. Amino acid sequence: CASSPRGTSTLIFGYTF.

This clonotype appeared once. This chain joins TRBV6-2 or TRBV6-3 and TRBJ2-3; 8 bases align to TRBD2. This CDR3 is 16 amino acids long. Losses at the gene ends were 3 bases for V and 6 bases for J; bases not matched to a gene: 11. Germline-derived CDR1 and CDR2 are MNHEY and SVGEGT. CDR3 protein: CASSYTSGEIRDTQYF. The CDR3 coding sequence is TGTGCCAGCAGTTATACTAGCGGAGAGATCAGGGATACGCAGTATTTT.

This clonotype was detected a few times. V gene TRBV4-2 combines with J gene TRBJ1-1; tentative D call: TRBD1 (6 bases). V dropped 5 bases and J dropped 4 bases, with 14 bases sitting between them. The CDR3 consists of 14 residues. CDR1 LGHNA and CDR2 YNFKEQ come from the germline V gene. The CDR3 nucleotides read TGTGCCAGCAGCTGCGAACAGGGCGGCACTGAAGCTTTCTTT. Translation gives CASSCEQGGTEAFF.

The chain recombines TRBV30 with TRBJ2-2; 10 bases match TRBD1. This CDR3 region has 14 residues. V lost 3 bases, J lost 6 bases, and 4 bases stayed unmatched. In germline, CDR1 is GTSNPN, CDR2 SVGIG (reference sequence). CDR3 nucleotides: TGTGCCTGGAGGGGACAGGGGCCCCCCGGGGAGCTGTTTTTT. Protein sequence: CAWRGQGPPGELFF.

This clonotype was counted once. V is TRBV7-9 and J is TRBJ2-7, with 8 nucleotides matching TRBD1. This CDR3 has 14 amino acids. Germline-derived CDR1 and CDR2 are SEHNR and FQNEAQ (reference sequence). V gave up 5 bases and J gave up 3 bases; unmatched junction bases: 6. CDR3: CASSPMGQDYEQYF. For the CDR3, the DNA is TGTGCCAGCAGCCCTATGGGACAGGACTACGAGCAGTACTTC. Full variable domain (rest looked up from reference TRBV7-9 and TRBJ2-7): DTGVSQNPRHKITKRGQNVTFRCDPISEHNRLYWYRQTLGQGPEFLTYFQNEAQLEKSRLLSDRFSAERPKGSFSTLEIQRTEQGDSAMYLCASSPMGQDYEQYFGPGTRLTVT.

The J gene is TRBJ2-3, the V gene TRBV29-1; 7 positions match TRBD1. Trimming at V came to 4 bases and at J to 6 bases, leaving 7 bases not matched to a gene. The CDR3 has 13 amino acids. The V gene's germline CDR1 is SQVTM and CDR2 ANQGSEA. The CDR3 loop reads CSVAPDRVDTQYF. The CDR3 DNA is TGCAGCGTTGCACCAGACAGGGTGGATACGCAGTATTTT.

This clonotype was picked up many times. The chain has TRBV5-1 and TRBJ1-4; a possible D gene is TRBD1 (5 bases). Trimming stripped 4 bases from V and 6 bases from J, with 13 bases between. The germline CDR1 and CDR2 sequences are SGHRS and YFSETQ. The CDR3 is 14 residues long. The CDR3 loop reads CASSVGTVYEKLFF. For the CDR3, the DNA is TGCGCCAGCAGCGTTGGGACCGTCTATGAAAAACTGTTTTTT.

The chain links TRBV6-1 to TRBJ1-4; no firm D call. This CDR3 comprises 14 residues. Germline V gives CDR1 MNHNS, CDR2 SASEGT. V lost 5 bases to trimming and J lost 7 bases, with 14 bases between them. The CDR3 spells CASSPAIRSEKLFF. CDR3 sequence (DNA): TGTGCCAGCAGTCCCGCAATAAGGAGTGAAAAACTGTTTTTT.

This clonotype was seen more than once but under ten times. The V call is TRBV12-3 or TRBV12-4, the J call TRBJ2-1; 10 bases line up with TRBD1. V shed 6 bases and J 6 bases; nucleotides not matched to a gene: 8. The CDR3 extends over 15 amino acids. CDR3 in DNA: TGTGCCAGCAGCTGGGGACAGGGGCCTGTCAATGAGCAGTTCTTC. The encoded protein is CASSWGQGPVNEQFF.

This clonotype has only one observation. The rearrangement links TRBV15 to TRBJ1-1, with no clear D. CDR3 length: 12 residues. V shed 5 bases and J shed 0 bases, with 4 bases lying between them. CDR1 is LNHNV, CDR2 YYDKDF, per germline (reference sequence). The CDR3: CATSPMNTEAFF. The CDR3, as DNA: TGTGCCACCAGCCCAATGAACACTGAAGCTTTCTTT.

The sample holds a few counts of this clonotype. V is TRBV5-1 and J is TRBJ1-2; no clear D. Germline V gene lookup returns CDR1 SGHRS and CDR2 YFSETQ. This CDR3 has 15 residues. The V and J ends lost 4 bases and 6 bases respectively, with 19 bases between them. This CDR3 reads CASSPTASAGNGYTF. DNA of the CDR3: TGCGCCAGCAGCCCTACAGCGTCGGCTGGTAATGGCTACACCTTC.

As DNA, the CDR3 is TGTGCCAGCAGCTTAGATACGGGAGGGGCCTACGAGCAGTACTTC. Translating it yields CASSLDTGGAYEQYF. The chain joins TRBV7-6 to TRBJ2-7; 8 nucleotides align to TRBD2. The trim removed 1 base at V and 2 bases at J, leaving 4 bases unmatched. Germline V gene lookup returns CDR1 SGHVS and CDR2 FNYEAQ. This CDR3 region has 15 residues.

This clonotype was seen only a few times. V is TRBV4-2 and J is TRBJ2-1; no definite D call. The germline V gene has CDR1 LGHNA and CDR2 YNFKEQ. Trimming stripped 0 bases from V and 4 bases from J, with 7 bases between. The CDR3 spans 14 residues. CDR3 in DNA: TGTGCCAGCAGCCAAGAGGTATGGTACAATGAGCAGTTCTTC. It codes for CASSQEVWYNEQFF.

The rearrangement uses TRBV5-6 and TRBJ2-3, with TRBD2 matching over 9 bases. The germline V gene encodes CDR1 SGHDT and CDR2 YYEEEE. V trimming: 0 bases; J trimming: 2 bases; junction bases outside the gene matches: 4. This CDR3 contains 16 residues. The CDR3 loop reads CASSLGPSGTTDTQYF. CDR3 bases: TGTGCCAGCAGCTTGGGGCCTAGCGGGACCACAGATACGCAGTATTTT.

This chain links TRBV20-1 with TRBJ1-1; unclear D gene. The CDR3 totals 14 residues. The V gene lost 1 base and the J gene lost 4 bases, with 13 bases spanning the gap. Germline V gives CDR1 DFQATT, CDR2 SNEGSKA (reference sequence). The CDR3 nucleotides read TGCAGTGCTAGAGCGTACTGGGGTAGCACTGAAGCTTTCTTT. Translated: CSARAYWGSTEAFF.

This clonotype was detected many times. The gene calls are TRBV29-1 and TRBJ2-1; 9 positions match TRBD1. V lost 6 bases to trimming and J lost 0 bases; unmatched junction nucleotides: 9. Germline loops: CDR1 SQVTM, CDR2 ANQGSEA. The CDR3 extends over 16 amino acids. The CDR3, as DNA: TGCAGCGTCAGGACAGGGGATCTCGCCTCCTACAATGAGCAGTTCTTC. It translates to CSVRTGDLASYNEQFF.

This clonotype was seen repeatedly, ten times or more. V is TRBV4-1 and J is TRBJ2-3; TRBD1 matches at 8 bases. The CDR3 spans 15 residues. V dropped 0 bases and J dropped 5; count of bases not matched to a gene: 4. Germline-derived CDR1 and CDR2 are MGHRA and YSYEKL. CDR3 DNA sequence: TGCGCCAGCAGCCAAGAAGAACAGGGGGGAGATACGCAGTATTTT. It specifies CASSQEEQGGDTQYF.

This chain links TRBV7-2 with TRBJ1-1; D remains ambiguous. The germline gives CDR1 SGHTA, CDR2 FQGNSA. This CDR3 has 13 amino acids. V was trimmed by 5 bases and J by 8 bases, leaving 15 bases between them. In nucleotides, the CDR3 is TGTGCCAGCAGCACCCGGACTGATCCCGAAGCTTTCTTT. Its translation is CASSTRTDPEAFF.

The V call is TRBV20-1, the J call TRBJ2-4; D unclear. Germline V gene sequence: CDR1 DFQATT, CDR2 SNEGSKA (reference sequence). The germline V and J ends were trimmed by 6 bases and 0 bases, with 9 bases remaining between them. The CDR3 sequence is 13 residues long. The CDR3 sequence is CSALSVAKNIQYF. The CDR3 DNA is TGCAGTGCCCTGTCAGTAGCCAAAAACATTCAGTACTTC.

J is TRBJ2-7 and V is TRBV3-1; 10 bases align to TRBD2. The CDR3 sequence is 15 residues long. The germline gives CDR1 LGHDT, CDR2 YNNKEL (reference sequence). Losses at the gene ends were 4 bases for V and 2 bases for J; bases not matched to a gene: 5. The CDR3 loop is CASSLRTSGTYEQYF. In DNA, the CDR3 is TGTGCCAGCAGCCTCCGGACTAGCGGAACCTACGAGCAGTACTTC.

This clonotype was picked up a small number of times. The J gene is TRBJ2-1, the V gene TRBV29-1; possibly TRBD1 for D (6 bases). Germline V gives CDR1 SQVTM, CDR2 ANQGSEA. The CDR3 has 11 residues. Trimming pared 4 bases from V and 10 bases from J, leaving 11 bases between. CDR3 coding DNA: TGCAGCGTTGGGGCAGGGGCCGAGCAGTTCTTC. It is translated as CSVGAGAEQFF.